The 11 T cell receptor beta chains below were found in one sample sequenced in a study of neurological immune-mediated disorders. TCRdb reprocessed the 5' RACE reads via MiXCR and lists one record per CDR3 protein. The data contain roughly 16,000 distinct CDR3 sequences, 14% to 15% of them seen just once; the ten biggest clones take up about 13%. Specimen: PBMCs. The receptors derive from a man in his sixties with HTLV-1-associated myelopathy (HAM/TSP).

About this clonotype: It is unclear where the CDR3 begins or ends on the DNA, so no DNA is shown, and the CDR3 is as TCRdb lists it. The genes are TRBV7-2 and TRBJ1-2; no DNA check was done on the table's D call, TRBD1. The CDR3 is made up of 21 amino acids, end residues included. The germline CDR1 and CDR2 sequences are SGHTA and FQGNSA. The CDR3 loop reads CASSFYICSARGGQGHYGYTF.

This clonotype appeared once. This chain links TRBV2 with TRBJ2-7; TRBD1 aligns across 9 bases. The CDR3 spans 13 residues. Germline CDR1 reads SNHLY; CDR2 reads FYNNEI. Here the CDR3 reads CVNSVNRGPEQYF. Written as DNA, the CDR3 is TGTGTCAACAGTGTAAACAGGGGGCCCGAGCAGTACTTC.

Ten or more counts support this clonotype. This chain joins TRBV7-8 and TRBJ2-5; D is undetermined. The CDR3 extends over 14 amino acids. Per the germline V gene, CDR1 is SGHVS and CDR2 is FQNEAQ. The V gene lost 3 bases and the J gene lost 1 base, with 9 bases spanning the gap. CDR3 nucleotides: TGTGCCAGCAGCTTTAACCGGGCCCAAGAGACCCAGTACTTC. Its translation is CASSFNRAQETQYF.

This sequence joins TRBV12-3 or TRBV12-4 and TRBJ2-1; TRBD1 agrees at 7 bases. The CDR3 loop spans 13 amino acids. V trimming: 7 bases; J trimming: 12 bases; junction bases outside the gene matches: 12. The CDR3 spells CASILKGGDVQFF. The CDR3, as DNA: TGTGCCAGCATCCTCAAAGGGGGCGATGTGCAGTTCTTC.

This clonotype was detected many times. The V gene is TRBV11-2, the J gene TRBJ2-2, with D uncertain. The CDR3 totals 15 residues. The germline V gene encodes CDR1 SGHAT and CDR2 FQNNGV. Trimming removed 5 bases from V and 7 bases from J, with 17 bases in between. CDR3 coding DNA: TGTGCCAGCAGCCCGACGATTAGCAGCCTCGGGGAGCTGTTTTTT. Translation: CASSPTISSLGELFF.

This clonotype was picked up many times. This chain joins TRBV7-2 and TRBJ1-1; TRBD1 matches 7 bases. Per germline, CDR1 SGHTA and CDR2 FQGNSA. The J segment lost 1 base and the V segment lost 4 bases, leaving 9 bases of the junction unmatched. The CDR3 covers 16 residues. CDR3 sequence: CASSSQTGIRNTEAFF. The CDR3 DNA is TGTGCCAGCAGCTCTCAGACAGGGATAAGGAACACTGAAGCTTTCTTT.

This clonotype was counted at least ten times. The genes are TRBV28 and TRBJ2-2; 10 nucleotides align to TRBD1. This CDR3 has 16 amino acids. The V segment lost 4 bases and the J segment 4 bases; nucleotides outside the gene matches: 6. Germline lookup yields CDR1 MDHEN and CDR2 SYDVKM. In DNA, the CDR3 is TGTGCCAGCAGTTCTACCGGGACAGGGGTCACCGGGGAGCTGTTTTTT. Translating gives CASSSTGTGVTGELFF.

This clonotype is large by share. The rearrangement joins TRBV5-6 to TRBJ1-1; the match to TRBD1 covers 7 bases. The CDR3 spans 16 residues. Germline assignment: CDR1 SGHDT and CDR2 YYEEEE. The junction had 7 bases not matched to a gene; V was cut back by 1 base and J by 1 base. CDR3 DNA sequence: TGTGCCAGCAGCTTGCAACAGGGGCCCGGGAACACTGAAGCTTTCTTT. The encoded protein is CASSLQQGPGNTEAFF.

This clonotype was seen ten or more times. This chain uses TRBV7-2 with TRBJ2-7, with D perhaps given as TRBD1 or TRBD2 (5 bases each). The V gene's germline CDR1 is SGHTA and CDR2 FQGNSA. The CDR3 contains 13 residues. Trimming left V 0 bases short and J 3 bases short, with 6 bases between. For the CDR3, the DNA is TGTGCCAGCAGCTTAGCTGGGGGCTACGAGCAGTACTTC. It translates to CASSLAGGYEQYF.

This clonotype was counted a few times. The chain joins TRBV18 to TRBJ2-3; D is perhaps TRBD2 (5 bases). This CDR3 has 14 residues. Germline V CDR1 and CDR2: KGHSH, LQKENI. Between the trimmed V and J ends, which lost 5 bases and 6 bases, there was a span of 15 bases. CDR3 bases: TGTGCCAGCTCATCTGGCAGCGGAGGTGATACGCAGTATTTT. This gives the protein CASSSGSGGDTQYF.

A word on this clonotype: Being one base from a much bigger clone, this may be a read error. The rearrangement links TRBV7-8 to TRBJ2-5; possibly TRBD1 or TRBD2 for D (5 bases each). Deletions cut 7 bases from V and 7 bases from J, with 19 bases between. CDR1 and CDR2 (germline): SGHVS, FQNEAQ. The CDR3 contains 14 residues. The CDR3 protein is CASIQDRDGWTQYF. CDR3 DNA: TGTGCCAGCATCCAGGACCGGGACGGGTGGACCCAGTACTTC. Looking up the rest from reference TRBV7-8 and TRBJ2-5 gives the full variable domain: GAGVSQSPRYKVAKRGQDVALRCDPISGHVSLFWYQQALGQGPEFLTYFQNEAQLDKSGLPSDRFFAERPEGSVSTLKIQRTQQEDSAVYLCASIQDRDGWTQYFGPGTRLLVL.